Below, one T cell receptor (beta chain) is given with its context. Generated by immunoSEQ multiplex PCR, the TCRdb table keeps only in-frame clones and is missing some. The data show roughly 49,000 clones, roughly 88% seen once. Germline V gives CDR1 SGHTA, CDR2 FQGTGA. Trimming shortened V by 8 bases and J by 2 bases, and 12 bases separated the two germline ends. This CDR3 has 14 amino acids. The record originates from a study of T cell changes during pregnancy in multiple sclerosis. The sequences come from peripheral blood, collected in the first trimester of pregnancy. The chain couples TRBV7-3 to TRBJ2-2; possibly TRBD1 for D (5 bases). This TCR was sampled from a female donor in good health, enrolled as a control in a pregnancy study. CDR3 sequence: CASAGAPNTGELFF. CDR3 nucleotides: TGTGCCAGCGCTGGGGCGCCCAACACCGGGGAGCTGTTTTTT.